A single sample gave rise to the 23 T cell receptor beta chains below, sequenced in a study of long-term antiretroviral therapy in people with HIV. At survey level, the immunoSEQ assay was run in its v3.0 version. Clones were read by immunoSEQ multiplex PCR, and TCRdb kept only the in-frame ones, dropping some. There are tens of thousands of clones in the sample; around 85% occur only once, and roughly 6.1% lies in the top ten. The sample here was unsorted PBMCs, taken 3.1 years after starting antiretroviral therapy. All receptors come from a woman in her forties or fifties with HIV.

The chain has TRBV7-9 and TRBJ2-5; a possible D gene is TRBD2 (5 bases). The CDR3 covers 15 residues. V lost 5 bases and J lost 5, with 18 bases in between. CDR1 SEHNR and CDR2 FQNEAQ come from the germline V gene (reference sequence). CDR3 nucleotides: TGTGCCAGCAGCCCCCCAGTACGAGGCGGGGAGACCCAGTACTTC. Translating gives CASSPPVRGGETQYF.

The genes are TRBV13 and TRBJ1-2, with 10 bases matching TRBD1. V was pared by 7 bases and J by 7 bases, with 6 bases of the junction left unmatched. Germline V gene lookup returns CDR1 PRHDT and CDR2 FYEKMQ (reference sequence). The CDR3 totals 13 residues. The CDR3: CASTRTGGRGYTF. CDR3 coding DNA: TGTGCCAGCACCCGGACAGGGGGACGTGGCTACACCTTC.

This clone was detected only a few times. This chain links TRBV6-4 with TRBJ1-2, with TRBD1 as a possible D gene (5 bases). CDR3 size: 14 residues. The V end was cut by 2 bases, the J end by 2 bases, with 9 bases between. The V gene's germline CDR1 is MRHNA and CDR2 SNTAGT. CDR3 DNA: TGTGCCAGCAGTGACCGCCAGGGAAACTATGGCTACACCTTC. It codes for CASSDRQGNYGYTF.

The V call is TRBV6-1, the J call TRBJ2-1, with D maybe TRBD2 (6 bases). The ends were cut back, 1 base at V and 10 bases at J, with 11 bases in the middle. The germline V gene has CDR1 MNHNS and CDR2 SASEGT. The CDR3 runs 13 residues. As DNA, the CDR3 is TGTGCCAGCAGTGAAGGGGAGGCACGGGAGCAGTTCTTC. Encoded protein: CASSEGEAREQFF.

The chain carries TRBV2 and TRBJ2-2; D could derive from TRBD1 or TRBD2 (5 bases each). V was clipped by 8 bases and J by 4 bases, with 11 bases between them. The CDR3 loop spans 13 amino acids. Germline CDR1 SNHLY, CDR2 FYNNEI. CDR3 sequence: CASGTDLTGELFF. In DNA, the CDR3 is TGTGCCAGCGGGACGGATCTCACCGGGGAGCTGTTTTTT.

This chain joins TRBV4-3 and TRBJ1-5; the D gene is possibly TRBD1 (6 bases). Germline V gene data show CDR1 as LGHNA and CDR2 as YSLEER. Trimming left V 3 bases short and J 9 bases short, with 18 bases between. The CDR3 loop spans 15 amino acids. CDR3 nucleotides: TGCGCCAGCAGCCAGGATAACGGGGGGGGCCGGCCCCAGCATTTT. This encodes CASSQDNGGGRPQHF.

The J gene is TRBJ1-3, the V gene TRBV6-1; TRBD1 might be the D (5 bases). Trimming shortened V by 4 bases and J by 0 bases, and 16 bases separated the two germline ends. The CDR3 is 17 amino acids. Germline assignment: CDR1 MNHNS and CDR2 SASEGT. The CDR3: CASSVVDSTHSGNTIYF. CDR3 bases: TGTGCCAGCAGTGTCGTTGACAGTACCCACTCTGGAAACACCATATATTTT.

The chain carries TRBV10-1 and TRBJ1-1; D uncertain. Trimming left V 4 bases short and J 1 base short, with 10 bases between. The CDR3 contains 14 residues. The germline gives CDR1 WNHNN, CDR2 SYGVQD (reference sequence). CDR3 bases: TGCGCCAGCAGTGGGGCACTTGCGAACACTGAAGCTTTCTTT. The encoded protein is CASSGALANTEAFF.

The chain links TRBV7-3 to TRBJ2-7, with a weak D call TRBD2 (5 bases). CDR3 length equals 18 residues. Trimming removed 3 bases at V and 3 bases at J, with 24 bases between. In germline, CDR1 is SGHTA, CDR2 FQGTGA. The CDR3 sequence is CASSFGRSRRAGVYEQYF. In DNA form, the CDR3 reads TGTGCCAGCAGCTTCGGCCGGTCGAGGCGGGCGGGCGTCTACGAGCAGTACTTC.

As regards this clone: The sample has other DNA sequences that encode this CDR3 too. This chain joins TRBV6-6 and TRBJ2-4; D is undetermined. This CDR3 is built from 12 residues. Trimming cost V 6 bases and J 2 bases, with 5 bases left between them. Per germline, CDR1 MNHNY and CDR2 SVGAGI (reference sequence). The CDR3 is CASSRPKNIQYF. CDR3 coding DNA: TGTGCCAGCAGCAGGCCCAAAAACATTCAGTACTTC.

The chain employs TRBV30 and TRBJ1-6; perhaps TRBD1 as D (5 bases). CDR1 GTSNPN and CDR2 SVGIG come from the germline V gene (reference sequence). The CDR3 contains 14 residues. V lost 0 bases to trimming and J lost 6 bases, with 9 bases between them. CDR3 bases: TGTGCCTGGAGTGTAGGGCAGGGTAATTCACCCCTCCACTTT. This sequence encodes CAWSVGQGNSPLHF.

This chain uses TRBV6-5 with TRBJ1-1; no clear D. CDR3 length: 15 amino acids. Germline V CDR1 and CDR2: MNHEY, SVGAGI. The V end lost 0 bases, the J end lost 3 bases, and 11 bases lay between the germline ends. CDR3 sequence reads: CASSYSFATDTEAFF. CDR3 in DNA: TGTGCCAGCAGTTACTCGTTCGCGACGGACACTGAAGCTTTCTTT.

The gene calls are TRBV4-2 and TRBJ2-2, with no clear D. The CDR3 sequence is 16 residues long. Trimming removed 2 bases from V and 0 bases from J, with 10 bases in between. Germline V lookup: CDR1 LGHNA, CDR2 YNFKEQ. The CDR3 DNA follows: TGTGCCAGCAGCCAAATCATGACCGCGAACACCGGGGAGCTGTTTTTT. It encodes CASSQIMTANTGELFF.

This clone turned up a few times. This sequence joins TRBV27 and TRBJ1-2, with 9 bases identical to TRBD1. Germline values: CDR1 MNHEY, CDR2 SMNVEV (reference sequence). The trim removed 6 bases at V and 6 bases at J, leaving 5 bases unmatched. CDR3 size: 13 residues. CDR3 coding DNA: TGTGCCAGCAGGAGGACAGGGGACCATGGCTACACCTTC. Amino acid sequence: CASRRTGDHGYTF.

The gene calls are TRBV19 and TRBJ2-7; 10 bases match TRBD1. Losses at the gene ends were 6 bases for V and 2 bases for J; bases not matched to a gene: 4. The CDR3 is 14 residues long. Germline values: CDR1 LNHDA, CDR2 SQIVND (reference sequence). The CDR3 loop is CASRDRGGTYEQYF. CDR3 in DNA: TGTGCCAGTAGGGACAGGGGGGGGACCTACGAGCAGTACTTC.

In its sample, this clone was seen once. The V gene is TRBV7-9, the J gene TRBJ2-1, with 12 bases identical to TRBD2. V lost 1 base, J lost 6 bases, and 7 bases stayed unmatched. The length of the CDR3 is 17 residues. Germline V gene sequence: CDR1 SEHNR, CDR2 FQNEAQ (reference sequence). The CDR3 DNA reads TGTGCCAGCAGCTTAGTTCTCGCTAGCGGGGGGGCCAATGAGCAGTTCTTC. Translating gives CASSLVLASGGANEQFF.

V is TRBV2 and J is TRBJ1-5; 7 nucleotides line up with TRBD1. Trimming cost V 3 bases and J 3 bases; bases outside gene matches: 2. The CDR3 loop spans 14 amino acids. Per germline, CDR1 SNHLY and CDR2 FYNNEI. CDR3: CASSEGQNNQPQHF. CDR3 in DNA: TGTGCCAGCAGTGAGGGACAGAACAATCAGCCCCAGCATTTT. Full variable domain (missing parts from reference TRBV2 and TRBJ1-5): EPEVTQTPSHQVTQMGQEVILRCVPISNHLYFYWYRQILGQKVEFLVSFYNNEISEKSEIFDDQFSVERPDGSNFTLKIRSTKLEDSAMYFCASSEGQNNQPQHFGDGTRLSIL.

The chain employs TRBV9 and TRBJ1-2, with TRBD1 as a possible D gene (6 bases). The CDR3 loop spans 15 amino acids. The germline gives CDR1 SGDLS, CDR2 YYNGEE. Trimming shortened V by 0 bases and J by 6 bases, and 15 bases separated the two germline ends. Here the CDR3 reads CASSVVTGGVDGYTF. CDR3 coding DNA: TGTGCCAGCAGCGTAGTGACAGGAGGCGTCGATGGCTACACCTTC.

The rearrangement uses TRBV7-2 and TRBJ2-7, with 8 bases aligning to TRBD1. V gave up 5 bases and J gave up 0 bases; unmatched junction bases: 9. This CDR3 region has 16 residues. CDR1 and CDR2 (germline): SGHTA, FQGNSA. CDR3 coding DNA: TGTGCCAGCAGCCCACAGACAGGGGAGCCCTCCTACGAGCAGTACTTC. It is translated as CASSPQTGEPSYEQYF.

The count of this clone is one. The V gene is TRBV2, the J gene TRBJ2-3; D might be TRBD2 (7 bases). Per the germline V gene, CDR1 is SNHLY and CDR2 is FYNNEI. The CDR3 length is 14 residues. V was trimmed by 7 bases and J by 1 base, leaving 12 bases between them. The CDR3 loop is CASKGRGRTDTQYF. The CDR3 DNA reads as TGTGCCAGCAAAGGGCGGGGGCGCACAGATACGCAGTATTTT. Filled out from reference TRBV2 and TRBJ2-3, the complete variable domain reads EPEVTQTPSHQVTQMGQEVILRCVPISNHLYFYWYRQILGQKVEFLVSFYNNEISEKSEIFDDQFSVERPDGSNFTLKIRSTKLEDSAMYFCASKGRGRTDTQYFGPGTRLTVL.

This sequence joins TRBV6-5 and TRBJ1-4; possible D gene TRBD1, 6 bases. The length of the CDR3 is 14 residues. Germline CDR1 is MNHEY and CDR2 is SVGAGI. V was shortened by 5 bases and J by 7 bases, with 14 bases between the two germline ends. CDR3 region: CASSPYREAEKLFF. Written as DNA, the CDR3 is TGTGCCAGCAGTCCTTACAGGGAGGCTGAAAAACTGTTTTTT.

Only a few counts were recorded for this clone. This CDR3 reads CASSLKRSMNTEAFF. CDR3 nucleotide sequence: TGTGCCAGCAGCTTAAAGCGCAGCATGAACACTGAAGCTTTCTTT. This sequence joins TRBV7-2 and TRBJ1-1; D is unresolved. The V gene lost 2 bases and the J gene lost 0 bases, with 10 bases spanning the gap. The germline CDR1 and CDR2 sequences are SGHTA and FQGNSA. The CDR3 runs 15 residues. The entire variable domain, with the rest obtained from reference TRBV7-2 and TRBJ1-1, is as follows: GAGVSQSPSNKVTEKGKDVELRCDPISGHTALYWYRQSLGQGLEFLIYFQGNSAPDKSGLPSDRFSAERTGGSVSTLTIQRTQQEDSAVYLCASSLKRSMNTEAFFGQGTRLTVV.

The chain is built from TRBV27 and TRBJ2-3, with TRBD1 as a possible D gene (6 bases). Germline V CDR1 and CDR2: MNHEY, SMNVEV (reference sequence). V was shortened by 5 bases and J by 2 bases, with 14 bases between the two germline ends. The CDR3 contains 15 residues. The CDR3 sequence is CASSSGQSYTDTQYF. The CDR3 bases are TGTGCCAGCAGTAGCGGACAGTCGTACACAGATACGCAGTATTTT.